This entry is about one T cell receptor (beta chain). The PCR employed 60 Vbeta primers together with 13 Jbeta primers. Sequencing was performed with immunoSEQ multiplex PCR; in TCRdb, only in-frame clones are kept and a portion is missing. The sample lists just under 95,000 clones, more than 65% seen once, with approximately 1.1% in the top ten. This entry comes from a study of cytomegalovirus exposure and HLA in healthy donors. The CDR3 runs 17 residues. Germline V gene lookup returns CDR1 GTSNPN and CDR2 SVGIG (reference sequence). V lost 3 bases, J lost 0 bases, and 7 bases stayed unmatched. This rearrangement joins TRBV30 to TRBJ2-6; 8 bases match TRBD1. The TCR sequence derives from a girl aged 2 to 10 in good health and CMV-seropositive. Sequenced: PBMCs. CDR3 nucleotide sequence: TGTGCCTGGAGGAGGGACAGGTACTACTCTGGGGCCAACGTCCTGACTTTC. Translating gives CAWRRDRYYSGANVLTF.